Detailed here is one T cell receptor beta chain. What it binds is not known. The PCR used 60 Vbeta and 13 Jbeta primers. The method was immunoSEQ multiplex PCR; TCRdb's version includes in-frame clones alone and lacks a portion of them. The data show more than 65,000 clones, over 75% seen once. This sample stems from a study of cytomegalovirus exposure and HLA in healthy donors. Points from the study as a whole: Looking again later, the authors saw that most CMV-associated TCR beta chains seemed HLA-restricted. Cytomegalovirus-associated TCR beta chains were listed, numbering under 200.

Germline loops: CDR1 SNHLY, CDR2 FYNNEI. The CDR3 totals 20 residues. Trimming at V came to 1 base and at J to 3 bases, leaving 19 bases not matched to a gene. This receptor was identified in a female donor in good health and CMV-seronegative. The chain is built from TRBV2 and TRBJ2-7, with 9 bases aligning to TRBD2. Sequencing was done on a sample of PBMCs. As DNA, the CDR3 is TGTGCCAGCAGTGAAGGGGTCCAACCGCGTCTAGCGGGAAATCGCTACGAGCAGTACTTC. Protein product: CASSEGVQPRLAGNRYEQYF.